The next 17 T cell receptor beta chains were all read from a single sample in a study of regulatory T cells in long-lasting Graves disease (dated by TCRdb to 2020 to 2023). Preparation of the library involved multiplex PCR. TCRdb names Illumina HiSeq 4000 as the instrument used. CDR3 regions were amplified by Arm-PCR with iRepertoire HTBI primers to construct TCR beta libraries. TCRdb reprocessed the public reads (quality trimming at Q25 with fastp, clone calling with MiXCR) and kept in-frame beta chains. For every CDR3 protein sequence, its rows merge into one entry that carries the most common genes and DNA. Present in this sample are roughly 530,000 distinct CDR3 sequences, around 15% of which were seen just once. Of the sample, 25% falls within the top ten clones. Per the publication, the time point label means: newly diagnosed GD, antithyroid drugs for less than 3 months. RNA was extracted from PBMCs in TRIzol for both TCR sequencing and RNA sequencing.

The same specimen was also included in a second study, on T cells in Graves' hyperthyroidism and ophthalmopathy.

The sequencing here drew on peripheral blood mononuclear cells (PBMCs), taken at new diagnosis, from a patient treated with antithyroid drugs. The receptors come from a woman aged 35-65 years with Graves disease. Donor details come from another sample of the same person, matched by shared clones.

This clonotype was recorded a few times. The chain has TRBV28 and TRBJ2-1, with TRBD2 matching over 10 bases. V was pared by 6 bases and J by 7 bases, with 12 bases of the junction left unmatched. Germline loops: CDR1 MDHEN, CDR2 SYDVKM. This CDR3 has 16 amino acids. CDR3 loop: CASSSPSGGASNEQFF. The CDR3 nucleotides read TGTGCCAGCAGCAGTCCCAGCGGGGGGGCCAGTAATGAGCAGTTCTTC.

This chain uses TRBV4-1 with TRBJ2-1; perhaps TRBD1 as D (5 bases). The CDR3 covers 13 residues. Trimming took off 5 bases at V and 6 bases at J, with 11 bases between the two ends. Germline CDR1 is MGHRA and CDR2 is YSYEKL. CDR3 coding DNA: TGCGCCAGCAGCTCCCTGGGGCGCAATGAGCAGTTCTTC. Translation: CASSSLGRNEQFF.

This clonotype was observed once. A read error is possible here, since a much larger clone lies one base away. V gene TRBV6-5 combines with J gene TRBJ2-3; perhaps TRBD1 as D (6 bases). Germline assignment: CDR1 MNHEY and CDR2 SVGAGI. CDR3 length: 15 residues. CDR3 loop: CASSYLGDTTDMQYF. Here the CDR3 DNA reads TGTGCCAGCAGTTACCTCGGGGACACCACAGATATGCAGTATTTT.

This clonotype came up many times. The CDR3 sequence: CSARDEGLNTEAFF. The CDR3 DNA reads as TGCAGTGCTAGAGATGAGGGGTTGAACACTGAAGCTTTCTTT. This chain links TRBV20-1 with TRBJ1-1, with D tentatively TRBD1 (5 bases). The germline CDR1 and CDR2 sequences are DFQATT and SNEGSKA (reference sequence). CDR3 length equals 14 residues. V was shortened by 0 bases and J by 0 bases, with 8 bases between the two germline ends.

V and J are TRBV10-3 and TRBJ1-4; 11 bases are shared with TRBD1. From germline, CDR1 is ENHRY and CDR2 SYGVKD. Trimming cost V 6 bases and J 3 bases; bases outside gene matches: 12. The CDR3 is 18 amino acids. CDR3 DNA: TGTGCCATCAGCGCAAGCCCGGGACAGGGGGATCCTAATGAAAAACTGTTTTTT. It translates to CAISASPGQGDPNEKLFF.

This clonotype was seen many times. V and J are TRBV12-3 or TRBV12-4 and TRBJ1-1; TRBD1 is a possible D gene (6 bases). This CDR3 region has 15 residues. The ends were cut back, 2 bases at V and 3 bases at J, with 13 bases in the middle. The CDR3 is CASSLFGGADTEAFF. CDR3 DNA sequence: TGTGCCAGCAGTTTATTTGGGGGCGCGGACACTGAAGCTTTCTTT.

This clonotype was counted many times. The V gene is TRBV2, the J gene TRBJ2-3, with 10 bases identical to TRBD2. Germline CDR1 is SNHLY and CDR2 is FYNNEI. V trimming: 6 bases; J trimming: 0 bases; junction bases outside the gene matches: 6. This CDR3 is built from 16 residues. CDR3 sequence reads: CASSVTSGDSTDTQYF. The DNA for the CDR3 is TGTGCCAGCAGCGTCACTAGCGGGGATAGCACAGATACGCAGTATTTT.

This clonotype was counted ten times or more. The chain combines TRBV20-1 with TRBJ2-3; D is unresolved. The V end was cut by 0 bases, the J end by 4 bases, with 11 bases between. This CDR3 has 14 amino acids. Germline CDR1 and CDR2: DFQATT and SNEGSKA (reference sequence). CDR3 residues: CSARDLIRADTQYF. CDR3 bases: TGCAGTGCTAGAGATTTGATCAGAGCAGATACGCAGTATTTT.

This clonotype was counted only a few times. This chain uses TRBV10-3 with TRBJ2-3, with a weak D call TRBD1 (6 bases). Germline V gene lookup returns CDR1 ENHRY and CDR2 SYGVKD. V was pared by 5 bases and J by 3 bases, with 21 bases between. The CDR3 is 17 residues long. Written as DNA, the CDR3 is TGTGCCATCAGTTCCTCAACGACAGGTCCTTGGACAGATACGCAGTATTTT. Translating it yields CAISSSTTGPWTDTQYF.

This clonotype was seen more than once but under ten times. The chain couples TRBV12-3 or TRBV12-4 to TRBJ1-2; TRBD1 agrees at 7 bases. Losses at the gene ends were 7 bases for V and 0 bases for J; bases not matched to a gene: 5. The CDR3 length is 14 residues. The CDR3: CASIRQGSNYGYTF. In DNA form, the CDR3 reads TGTGCCAGCATCCGACAGGGCTCTAACTATGGCTACACCTTC.

This clonotype was counted a few times. V and J are TRBV10-3 and TRBJ1-3; D call uncertain. Trimming removed 2 bases at V and 3 bases at J, with 5 bases between. This CDR3 contains 13 residues. Germline values: CDR1 ENHRY, CDR2 SYGVKD. CDR3 sequence reads: CAISESGGNTIYF. The CDR3 DNA reads TGTGCCATCAGTGAGAGTGGTGGAAACACCATATATTTT.

This clonotype was observed many times. The J gene is TRBJ1-2, the V gene TRBV4-1; possible D gene TRBD1, 5 bases. The V and J ends lost 4 bases and 3 bases respectively, with 18 bases between them. The CDR3 covers 16 residues. The germline V gene has CDR1 MGHRA and CDR2 YSYEKL. The CDR3 coding sequence is TGCGCCAGCAGCCGGGAACAACCGACAGCCTACTATGGCTACACCTTC. This sequence encodes CASSREQPTAYYGYTF.

This clonotype was seen repeatedly, ten times or more. The chain is built from TRBV2 and TRBJ2-1; the D call may be TRBD1 or TRBD2 (5 bases each). The ends were cut back, 4 bases at V and 0 bases at J, with 7 bases in the middle. Germline loops: CDR1 SNHLY, CDR2 FYNNEI. The CDR3 length is 14 residues. The chain's CDR3 is CASSGGSSYNEQFF. The CDR3 nucleotides read TGTGCCAGCAGTGGGGGGAGCTCCTACAATGAGCAGTTCTTC.

Only a few counts were recorded for this clonotype. This sequence joins TRBV6-2 or TRBV6-3 and TRBJ2-7; the D call may be TRBD1 or TRBD2 (6 bases each). The germline V and J ends were trimmed by 4 bases and 5 bases, with 12 bases remaining between them. CDR1 and CDR2 (germline): MNHEY, SVGEGT. The CDR3 totals 13 residues. The CDR3 here is CASSSQGRNEQYF. The CDR3, as DNA: TGTGCCAGCAGTTCCCAGGGGAGGAACGAGCAGTACTTC.

In this sample, this clonotype turned up many times. The genes are TRBV4-1 and TRBJ1-2, with unresolved D. The CDR3 contains 15 residues. Germline values: CDR1 MGHRA, CDR2 YSYEKL. Trimming shortened V by 3 bases and J by 0 bases, and 11 bases separated the two germline ends. CDR3 region: CASSQVFAANYGYTF. CDR3 coding DNA: TGCGCCAGCAGCCAGGTATTCGCAGCTAACTATGGCTACACCTTC.

This sequence joins TRBV10-3 and TRBJ1-2; D remains ambiguous. V was clipped by 4 bases and J by 8 bases, with 20 bases between them. Germline V gene data show CDR1 as ENHRY and CDR2 as SYGVKD. This CDR3 comprises 15 residues. The CDR3 sequence: CAISGTASFLSGYTF. CDR3 DNA sequence: TGTGCCATCAGTGGGACGGCTTCTTTTCTCTCGGGCTACACCTTC.

This chain joins TRBV14 and TRBJ1-6, with 10 bases fitting TRBD1. CDR3 size: 15 residues. Losses at the gene ends were 4 bases for V and 9 bases for J; bases not matched to a gene: 6. From germline, CDR1 is SGHDN and CDR2 FVKESK. CDR3 in amino acids: CASSRSGTGASPLHF. CDR3 bases: TGTGCCAGCAGCCGCTCAGGGACAGGGGCTTCACCCCTCCACTTT. Full variable domain (missing parts from reference TRBV14 and TRBJ1-6): EAGVTQFPSHSVIEKGQTVTLRCDPISGHDNLYWYRRVMGKEIKFLLHFVKESKQDESGMPNNRFLAERTGGTYSTLKVQPAELEDSGVYFCASSRSGTGASPLHFGNGTRLTVT.